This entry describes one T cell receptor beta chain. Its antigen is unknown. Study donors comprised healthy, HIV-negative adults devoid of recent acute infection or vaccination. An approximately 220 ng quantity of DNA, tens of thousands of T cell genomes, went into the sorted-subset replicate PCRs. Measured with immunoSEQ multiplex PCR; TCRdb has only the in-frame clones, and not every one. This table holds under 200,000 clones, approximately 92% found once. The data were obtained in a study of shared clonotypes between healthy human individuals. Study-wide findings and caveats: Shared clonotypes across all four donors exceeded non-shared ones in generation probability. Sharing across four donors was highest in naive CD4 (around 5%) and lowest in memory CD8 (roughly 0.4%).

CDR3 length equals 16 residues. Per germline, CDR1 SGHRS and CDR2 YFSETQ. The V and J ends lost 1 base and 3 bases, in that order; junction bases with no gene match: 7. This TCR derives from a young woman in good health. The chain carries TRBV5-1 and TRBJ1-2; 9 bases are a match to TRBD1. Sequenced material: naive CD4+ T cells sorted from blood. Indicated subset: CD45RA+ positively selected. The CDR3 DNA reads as TGCGCCAGCAGCTTGCGAACAGGGGGCGCAGACTATGGCTACACCTTC. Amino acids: CASSLRTGGADYGYTF.